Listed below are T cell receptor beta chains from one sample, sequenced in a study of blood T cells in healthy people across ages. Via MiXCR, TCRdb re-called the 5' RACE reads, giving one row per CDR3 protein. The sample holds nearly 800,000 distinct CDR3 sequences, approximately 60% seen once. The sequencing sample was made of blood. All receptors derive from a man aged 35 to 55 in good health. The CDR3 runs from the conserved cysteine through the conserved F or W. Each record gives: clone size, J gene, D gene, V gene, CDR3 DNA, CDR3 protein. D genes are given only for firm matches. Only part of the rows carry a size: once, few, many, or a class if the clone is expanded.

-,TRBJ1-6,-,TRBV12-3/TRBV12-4,TGTGCCAGCAGTTTAATGGGGAGATCACCCCTCCACTTT,CASSLMGRSPLHF
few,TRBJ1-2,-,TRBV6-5,TGTGCCAGCAGTTACTCACTCGTCCCTCTAGCTAACTATGGCTACACCTTC,CASSYSLVPLANYGYTF
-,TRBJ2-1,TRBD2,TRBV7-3,TGTGCCAGCAGCCGGGGGGGGCTAGCGGGTGACAGCTCCTACAATGAGCAGTTCTTC,CASSRGGLAGDSSYNEQFF
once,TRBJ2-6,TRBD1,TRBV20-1,TGCAGTGCTAGTCCAGGGGGTTCCGGGGCCAACGTCCTGACTTTC,CSASPGGSGANVLTF
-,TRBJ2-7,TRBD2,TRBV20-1,TGCAGTGCTACTCCGGGAGGGCGCTACGAGCAGTACTTC,CSATPGGRYEQYF
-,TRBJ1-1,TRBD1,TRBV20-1,TGCAGTGCTAAAGGACAGGCTTATGAAGCTTTCTTT,CSAKGQAYEAFF
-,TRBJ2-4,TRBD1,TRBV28,TGTGCCAGCAAAACCGGGACAGGGAGGGAGCAGTACTTC,CASKTGTGREQYF
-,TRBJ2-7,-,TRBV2,TGTGCCAGCAGTGGCACAGGGCGCTCCTACGAGCAGTACTTC,CASSGTGRSYEQYF
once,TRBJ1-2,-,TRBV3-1,TGTGCCAGCAGCCAGCTGGGGGATGGCTACACCTTC,CASSQLGDGYTF
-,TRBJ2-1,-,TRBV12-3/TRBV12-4,TGTGCCAGCAGAAGCCTGCAGGGGCACAATGAGCAGTTCTTC,CASRSLQGHNEQFF
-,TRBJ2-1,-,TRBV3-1,TGTGCCAGCAGCCAAGATGGGACTTATCAAGAGACCCAGTTCTTC,CASSQDGTYQETQFF
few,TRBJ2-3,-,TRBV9,TGTGCCAGCAGCGTATTGGACTACCCAGATACGCAGTATTTT,CASSVLDYPDTQYF
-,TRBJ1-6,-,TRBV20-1,TGCAGTGCTACAAACAGGGAGGATTCACCCCTCCACTTT,CSATNREDSPLHF
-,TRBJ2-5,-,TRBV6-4,TGTGCCAGCAGTGATTGGGGTGGAAATGAGCAGTACTTC,CASSDWGGNEQYF
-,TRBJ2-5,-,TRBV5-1,TGCGCCAGCGGGGGGTCGCTCCCGCAAGAGACCCAGTACTTC,CASGGSLPQETQYF
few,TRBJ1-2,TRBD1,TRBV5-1,TGCGCCAGCAGCGTAGAACAGGGGAGGCATGGCTACACCTTC,CASSVEQGRHGYTF